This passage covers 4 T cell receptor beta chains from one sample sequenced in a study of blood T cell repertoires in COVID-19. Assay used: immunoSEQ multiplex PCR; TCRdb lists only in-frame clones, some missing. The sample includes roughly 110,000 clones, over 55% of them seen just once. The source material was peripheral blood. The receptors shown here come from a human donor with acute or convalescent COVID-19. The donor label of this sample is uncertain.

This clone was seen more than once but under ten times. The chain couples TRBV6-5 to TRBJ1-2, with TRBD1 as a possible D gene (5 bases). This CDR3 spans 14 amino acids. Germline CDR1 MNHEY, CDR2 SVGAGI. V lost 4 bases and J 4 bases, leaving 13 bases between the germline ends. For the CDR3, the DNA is TGTGCCAGCAGTTCCCCGACAGCCTCCTATGGCTACACCTTC. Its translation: CASSSPTASYGYTF.

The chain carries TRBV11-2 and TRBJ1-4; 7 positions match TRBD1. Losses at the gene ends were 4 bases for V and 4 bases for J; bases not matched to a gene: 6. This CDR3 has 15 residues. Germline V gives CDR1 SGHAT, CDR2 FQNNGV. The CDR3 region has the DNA TGTGCCAGCAGCTCGACCGGGACAGTTAATGAAAAACTGTTTTTT. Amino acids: CASSSTGTVNEKLFF.

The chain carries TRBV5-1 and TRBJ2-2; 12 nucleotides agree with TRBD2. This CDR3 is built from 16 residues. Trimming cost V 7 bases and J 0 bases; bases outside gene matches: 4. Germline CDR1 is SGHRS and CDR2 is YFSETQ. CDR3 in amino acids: CASARTSGANTGELFF. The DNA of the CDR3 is TGCGCCAGCGCCCGGACTAGCGGGGCGAACACCGGGGAGCTGTTTTTT.

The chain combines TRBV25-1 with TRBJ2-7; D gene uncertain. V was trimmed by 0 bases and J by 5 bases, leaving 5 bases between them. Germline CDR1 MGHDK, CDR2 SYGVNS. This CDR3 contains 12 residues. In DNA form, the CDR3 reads TGTGCCAGCAGTGAATATTATAACGAGCAGTACTTC. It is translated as CASSEYYNEQYF.